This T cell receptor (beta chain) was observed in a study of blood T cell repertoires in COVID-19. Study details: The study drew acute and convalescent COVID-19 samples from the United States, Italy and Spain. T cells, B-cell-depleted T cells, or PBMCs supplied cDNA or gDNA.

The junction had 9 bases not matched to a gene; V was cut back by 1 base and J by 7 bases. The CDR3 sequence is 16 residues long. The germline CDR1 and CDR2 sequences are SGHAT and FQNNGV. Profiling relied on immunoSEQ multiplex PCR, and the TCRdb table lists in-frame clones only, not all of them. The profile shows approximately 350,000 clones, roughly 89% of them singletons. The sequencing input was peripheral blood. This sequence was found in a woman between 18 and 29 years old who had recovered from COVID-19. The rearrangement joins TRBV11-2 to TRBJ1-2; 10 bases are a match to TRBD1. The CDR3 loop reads CASSLAPDRGIRGYTF. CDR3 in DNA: TGTGCCAGCAGCTTAGCCCCGGACAGGGGGATCCGTGGCTACACCTTC.